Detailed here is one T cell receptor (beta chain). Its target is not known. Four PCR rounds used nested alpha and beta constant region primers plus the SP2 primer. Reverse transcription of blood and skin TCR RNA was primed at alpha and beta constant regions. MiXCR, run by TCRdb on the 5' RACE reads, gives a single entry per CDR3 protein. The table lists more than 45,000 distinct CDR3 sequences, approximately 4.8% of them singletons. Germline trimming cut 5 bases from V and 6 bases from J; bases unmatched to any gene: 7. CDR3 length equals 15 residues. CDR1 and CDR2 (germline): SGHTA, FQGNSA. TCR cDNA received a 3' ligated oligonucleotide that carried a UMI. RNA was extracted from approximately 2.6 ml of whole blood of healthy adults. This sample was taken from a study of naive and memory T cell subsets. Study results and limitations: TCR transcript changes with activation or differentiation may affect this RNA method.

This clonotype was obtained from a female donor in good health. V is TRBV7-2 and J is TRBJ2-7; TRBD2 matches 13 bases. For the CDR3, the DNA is TGTGCCAGCAGCCGGACTAGCGGGAGAGAGGTCGAGCAGTACTTC. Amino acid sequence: CASSRTSGREVEQYF.